The rows below give T cell receptor beta chains drawn from one sample of a study of blood T cell repertoires in COVID-19. This table comes from immunoSEQ multiplex PCR, and its TCRdb copy is limited to in-frame clones, with some not included. This sample yields around 200,000 clones, of which approximately 86% are seen a single time; less than 3% belongs to the top ten. Sequencing input: peripheral blood. The receptors here all came from a man aged 35 to 55 with active or convalescent COVID-19. Both conserved end residues are part of each CDR3. The D gene is left open where the match is weak. Clone size appears in some rows only: once, few, many, or a class for an expanded clone.

J,D,V,size,DNA,CDR3
TRBJ1-4,TRBD1,TRBV30,NA,TGTGCCTGGAGAAAACAGGGGGCACCTAATGAAAAACTGTTTTTT,CAWRKQGAPNEKLFF
TRBJ2-7,TRBD2,TRBV28,NA,TGTGCCAGCAGTAGCGGGGGTGAGCGGAAGCAGTACTTC,CASSSGGERKQYF
TRBJ2-5,NA,TRBV28,NA,TGTGCCAGCAGCTCCCCTCGACTTGTGCAAGAGACCCAGTACTTC,CASSSPRLVQETQYF
TRBJ2-5,NA,TRBV4-1,NA,TGCGCCAGCAGCCCGCACCAGCCGGGGGAGACCCAGTACTTC,CASSPHQPGETQYF
TRBJ1-5,NA,TRBV4-3,NA,TGCGCCAGCAGCCAAGATGGGAGGGGAGGTCAGCCCCAGCATTTT,CASSQDGRGGQPQHF
TRBJ1-3,TRBD1,TRBV19,once,TGTGCCAGTAGGAACGGACAGGGTTCGGGCACCATATATTTT,CASRNGQGSGTIYF
TRBJ2-1,TRBD2,TRBV7-2,NA,TGTGCCAGCAGCTTAGGGAGCGGGGGGGCCGACAATGAGCAGTTCTTC,CASSLGSGGADNEQFF
TRBJ1-2,NA,TRBV12-3/TRBV12-4,NA,TGTGCCAGCACCCCGACAGGCTCTGGCTACACCTTC,CASTPTGSGYTF
TRBJ2-3,NA,TRBV4-1,NA,TGCGCCAGCAGCCAAGAAGGGGCCCTGGGCACAGATACGCAGTATTTT,CASSQEGALGTDTQYF
TRBJ2-3,NA,TRBV10-3,NA,TGTGCCATCAGTTCGGACAGCCTCACAGATACGCAGTATTTT,CAISSDSLTDTQYF
TRBJ1-1,NA,TRBV19,NA,TGTGCCGCCCAAGGAGGCACTGAAGCTTTCTTT,CAAQGGTEAFF
TRBJ1-2,TRBD1,TRBV7-8,NA,TGTGCCAGCAGGCCCGGGACAGACCGCTATGGCTACACCTTC,CASRPGTDRYGYTF